This T cell receptor (beta chain) was retrieved from a study of OX40 agonist ivuxolimab in advanced cancers. TCRdb's table, derived via immunoSEQ multiplex PCR, lists solely in-frame clones and lacks some. Among 13,000 to 15,000 clones listed, 70% to 80% were seen once. The specimen was CD4+ or CD8+ T cells sorted from blood, collected in a trial of the OX40 agonist ivuxolimab. This TCR was sampled from an adult with an advanced solid tumor such as melanoma, head and neck, liver or kidney cancer.

CDR3 sequence (DNA): TGTGCCAGCAGCCCAACCGGACAGGGTGGTTACGAGCAGTACTTC. This codes for CASSPTGQGGYEQYF. The chain combines TRBV9 with TRBJ2-7; 8 bases align to TRBD1. The trim removed 4 bases at V and 4 bases at J, leaving 10 bases unmatched. The CDR3 sequence is 15 residues long. Germline-derived CDR1 and CDR2 are SGDLS and YYNGEE.